This is a list of T cell receptor beta chains from one sample in a study of cytomegalovirus exposure and HLA in healthy donors. TCRdb's copy holds only in-frame clones and misses some; the assay was immunoSEQ multiplex PCR. The table shows 300,000 to 400,000 clones, with roughly 85% occurring only once. Sample: PBMCs. These receptors all stem from a young woman in good health and CMV-seronegative. CDR3s leave out the opening cysteine and the closing phenylalanine or tryptophan.

V	J	CDR3
TRBV7-9	TRBJ2-1	ARRQGGSDEQF
TRBV9	TRBJ2-1	ASAPIPGSYNEQF
TRBV10-2	TRBJ1-5	ASSVQGFNQPQH
TRBV5-1	TRBJ2-7	ASSLSPSDEQY
TRBV10-1	TRBJ2-1	ASSPGQVLEQF
TRBV4-1	TRBJ1-5	ASSQPFLGGDGQPQH
TRBV6-5	TRBJ1-1	ASSYARTGASEAF
TRBV15	TRBJ2-4	ATSRDRGIEAKNIQY
TRBV6-6	TRBJ2-3	ASSYSQGSTDTQY
TRBV2	TRBJ2-1	ASSSFARGNEQF
TRBV9	TRBJ1-1	ASSVDGSPGAEAF
TRBV11-2	TRBJ2-2	ASSPMDRVSGELF
TRBV19	TRBJ2-7	ASSGTDRIYEQY
TRBV27	TRBJ2-4	ASSLSRAKNIQY
TRBV28	TRBJ1-2	ASSFGASGYGYT
TRBV5-1	TRBJ2-5	ASSLVTGAETQY
TRBV6-4	TRBJ1-2	ASSDSIRGLTGYT
TRBV25-1	TRBJ2-7	ASSHLVTGNYEQY
TRBV2	TRBJ2-3	ASSAQGMGTDTQY
TRBV7-3	TRBJ2-1	ASSLTSGGGWNEQF
TRBV27	TRBJ1-5	AIRSGVGQPQH
TRBV5-1	TRBJ2-5	ASSPSGGGRGQETQY
TRBV2	TRBJ2-7	ASKGDRSYEQY
TRBV30	NA	AWSVRGVRAYEQY
TRBV9	TRBJ2-7	ASSVGLDGSYEQY
TRBV9	TRBJ1-1	ASREGMNTEAF
TRBV5-5	TRBJ1-3	ASSPTPETAGNTIY
TRBV7-8	TRBJ2-7	ASSLAGTGGEQY
TRBV19	TRBJ1-2	ASRIEQSGVGGYT
TRBV4-1	TRBJ1-1	ASSQQGMNTEAF
TRBV9	TRBJ1-2	ASSVEPGDNYGYT
TRBV19	TRBJ1-2	ASSMNGDRPYGYT
TRBV5-1	TRBJ2-1	ASSSQPSQVEQF
TRBV30	TRBJ2-3	AWSVRRNIADTQY
TRBV18	TRBJ2-2	ASSRGQSVAGELF
TRBV6-4	TRBJ1-6	ASSAGQGADSPLH
TRBV6-5	TRBJ2-1	ASSLAGGFHNEQF
TRBV9	TRBJ1-2	ASRGAGYGYT
TRBV28	TRBJ1-1	ASSTSWGVNTEAF
TRBV10-3	TRBJ2-5	AISDPPSGGAKGETQY
TRBV6-1	TRBJ1-5	ASSPDSPNQPQH
TRBV4-1	TRBJ1-5	ASSPRLTGHQPQH
TRBV11-3	TRBJ1-6	ASSKNKNSPLH
TRBV11-2	TRBJ2-7	ASSPSLWRGLTYEQY
TRBV7-9	TRBJ1-4	ASSPTDRGREKLF
TRBV5-5	TRBJ2-4	ASSDPGGAKNIQY
TRBV2	TRBJ2-7	ASSELGRAYEQY
TRBV25-1	TRBJ1-1	ASSTGGTEAF
TRBV10-1	TRBJ2-5	ASIILTRRLQETQY
TRBV5-1	TRBJ1-1	ASSLVQGAGTEAF
TRBV6-5	TRBJ2-5	ASSPLRGQETQY
TRBV18	TRBJ2-6	ASSPSRVRTGANVLT
TRBV6-5	TRBJ1-1	ASSRWDYNTEAF
TRBV7-3	TRBJ2-1	ASSLTSGSPPYNEQF
TRBV6-5	TRBJ2-3	ASRGEGLTDTQY
TRBV6-5	TRBJ2-2	ASVQTRGAGELF
TRBV7-9	TRBJ1-2	ASSPQGYSDGYT